This TCR beta chain was sequenced in a study of blood T cell repertoires in COVID-19. Across the study: PBMCs, B-cell-depleted T cells, or T cells were the source of the cDNA or gDNA that made up the material.

In the original analysis: Using reference gene primer amplification, nucleated cell counts were estimated. TCRdb keeps only in-frame clones here, not all; method: immunoSEQ multiplex PCR. V and J calls and clone size are copied from that table; D and trimming were computed from the DNA. The data show approximately 220,000 clones, 65% to 90% seen once. This clone was seen only once. The CDR3 contains 14 residues. Germline V gene data show CDR1 as SGHNT and CDR2 as YYREEE (reference sequence). V was trimmed by 1 base and J by 8 bases, leaving 15 bases between them. This sequence originates from a woman aged 70 to 79 with acute or convalescent COVID-19. Sample: peripheral blood. This chain links TRBV5-4 with TRBJ1-2; D is uncertain. The CDR3, as DNA: TGTGCCAGCAGCTTGACAGCGGCGACTGGGGGCTACACCTTC. This codes for CASSLTAATGGYTF.